This T cell receptor beta chain was documented in a study of graft-versus-host responses after intestinal transplantation. Clones were read by immunoSEQ multiplex PCR, and TCRdb kept only the in-frame ones, dropping some. The data contain roughly 15,000 clones, about 36% of them singletons. The researchers put some 200,000 CFSE-labeled responder cells into plates with some 200,000 irradiated, violet-dye-labeled stimulator cells. At the end of the reaction, proliferating CFSE-low CD3+CD4+ and CD3+CD8+ responders were sorted. Whole-study results and caveats: GvH clones were identified in recipient marrow, with some first appearing in ileum or blood.

This clone came up a few times. The junction had 4 bases not matched to a gene; V was cut back by 8 bases and J by 3 bases. CDR3 length: 13 amino acids. Germline CDR1 is SGHRS and CDR2 is YFSETQ. This TCR came from a human patient who received an intestinal transplant. The chain is built from TRBV5-1 and TRBJ1-5; 8 nucleotides align to TRBD1. Sequencing was performed on alloreactive CD4+ T cells from a mixed lymphocyte reaction culture, taken before intestinal transplant. Subset reported: CFSE-low proliferating T cells sorted from roughly six-day pre-transplant mixed lymphocyte reaction (GvH or HvG direction). This CDR3 reads CASRTGPNQPQHF. DNA of the CDR3: TGCGCCAGTAGGACAGGGCCCAATCAGCCCCAGCATTTT.